This T cell receptor (beta chain) stems from a study of T cell responses to AZD1222 COVID-19 vaccine. Study context: Timing groups of about 4 and about 12 weeks for second doses were pooled.

Trimming shortened V by 0 bases and J by 8 bases, and 10 bases separated the two germline ends. Germline CDR1 is ENHRY and CDR2 is SYGVKD. This CDR3 has 14 residues. Measured with immunoSEQ multiplex PCR; TCRdb has only the in-frame clones, and not every one. In the table there are some 120,000 clones, about 89% of which are singletons. The origin of this receptor is an adult in good health. The rearrangement links TRBV10-3 to TRBJ1-4; unclear D gene. The sample here was peripheral blood, taken on day 0 of AZD1222 vaccination. The CDR3 here is CAISESVGSEKLFF. CDR3 bases: TGTGCCATCAGTGAGTCGGTAGGGTCGGAAAAACTGTTTTTT.